This is a list of T cell receptor beta chains from one sample in a study of cytomegalovirus exposure and HLA in healthy donors. Libraries were prepared by immunoSEQ multiplex PCR; TCRdb keeps only in-frame clonotypes and omits some of them. The profile shows about 180,000 clones, around three quarters of them singletons. Sequenced input: PBMCs. These receptors were taken from a woman under 40 in good health and CMV-seronegative. CDR3s include the opening cysteine and the closing phenylalanine or tryptophan. The order of the fields is J gene, V gene, CDR3 length, CDR3 protein.

TRBJ1-1 TRBV5-1 15 CASSFGTGGSTEAFF
TRBJ2-1 TRBV11-2 14 CASSLLPSNNEQFF
TRBJ1-2 TRBV27 14 CASSFRTAAASYTF
TRBJ2-7 TRBV4-1 22 CASSQVRSPPILTSGVPYEQYF
TRBJ1-4 TRBV10-3 15 CAISETGVTNEKLFF
TRBJ2-4 TRBV6-4 13 CASSDGQGNIQYF
TRBJ1-5 TRBV30 14 CAWSVRTGNQPQHF
TRBJ2-7 TRBV18 14 CASSPRDTLYEQYF
TRBJ2-5 TRBV30 13 CAWIGTVQETQYF
TRBJ1-1 TRBV19 15 CASSIEGAGGPEAFF
TRBJ2-7 TRBV4-2 15 CASSPTKGGDYEQYF
TRBJ1-2 TRBV7-9 13 CASSLIASYGYTF
TRBJ1-5 TRBV5-1 15 CASSLQGARDQPQHF
TRBJ2-7 TRBV10-1 14 CASSGKGNSYEQYF
TRBJ1-2 TRBV5-4 16 CASSLARGALKSGYTF
TRBJ2-7 TRBV6-5 15 CASRPNSGETYEQYF
TRBJ1-4 TRBV5-1 15 CASSLGQAKNEKLFF
TRBJ2-5 TRBV7-2 15 CASSFRGGHQETQYF
TRBJ2-3 TRBV7-3 20 CASSLGAGGNRARSTDTQYF
TRBJ1-6 TRBV5-1 15 CASSLGDRENSPLHF
TRBJ1-2 TRBV6-5 14 CASSYAGANYGYTF
TRBJ2-5 TRBV2 15 CASSTDRGGEETQYF
TRBJ2-3 TRBV7-2 15 CASSVSGGASDTQYF
TRBJ2-2 TRBV7-8 15 CASSRRGQNTGELFF
TRBJ1-1 TRBV28 17 CASSPALSLVVNTEAFF
TRBJ1-5 TRBV4-2 15 CASSQSLQEGKPQHF
TRBJ2-7 TRBV9 15 CASSVAPSQTYEQYF
TRBJ1-1 TRBV7-9 13 CASSMDSGTEAFF